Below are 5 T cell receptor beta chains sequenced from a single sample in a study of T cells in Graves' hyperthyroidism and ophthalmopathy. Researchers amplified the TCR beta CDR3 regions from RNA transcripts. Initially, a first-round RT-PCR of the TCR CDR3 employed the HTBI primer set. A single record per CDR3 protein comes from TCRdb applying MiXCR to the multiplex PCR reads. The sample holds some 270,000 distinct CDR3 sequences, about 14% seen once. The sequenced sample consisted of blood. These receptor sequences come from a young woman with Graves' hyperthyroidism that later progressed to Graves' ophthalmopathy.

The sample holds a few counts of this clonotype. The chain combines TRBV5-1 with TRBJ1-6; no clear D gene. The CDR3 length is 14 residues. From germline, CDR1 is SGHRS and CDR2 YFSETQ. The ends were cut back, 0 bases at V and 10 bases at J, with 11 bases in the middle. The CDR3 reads CASSLGHQDSPLHF. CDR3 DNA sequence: TGCGCCAGCAGCTTGGGGCATCAAGACTCACCCCTCCACTTT.

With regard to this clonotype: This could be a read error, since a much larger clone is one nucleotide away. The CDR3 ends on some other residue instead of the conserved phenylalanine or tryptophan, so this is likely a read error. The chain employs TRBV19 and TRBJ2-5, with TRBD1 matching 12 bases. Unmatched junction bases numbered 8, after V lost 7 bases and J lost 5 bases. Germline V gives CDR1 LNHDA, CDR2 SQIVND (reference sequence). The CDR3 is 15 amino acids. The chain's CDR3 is CASTTGTGGRETQYL. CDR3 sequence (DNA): TGTGCCAGTACAACCGGGACAGGGGGCCGGGAGACCCAGTACCTC.

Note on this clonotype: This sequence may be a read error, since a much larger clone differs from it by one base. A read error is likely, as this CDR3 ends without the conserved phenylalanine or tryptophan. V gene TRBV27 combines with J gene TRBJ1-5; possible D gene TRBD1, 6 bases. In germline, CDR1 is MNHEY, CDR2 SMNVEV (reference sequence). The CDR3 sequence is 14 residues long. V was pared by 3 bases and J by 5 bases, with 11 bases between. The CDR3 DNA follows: TGTGCCAGCAGTTTCGGGGCAGGGGATCAGCCCCAGCATTCT. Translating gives CASSFGAGDQPQHS.

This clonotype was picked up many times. The CDR3 bases are TGTGCCAGCAGCCCCGGACAGGGGGCGTTTGGCTACACCTTC. Translating it yields CASSPGQGAFGYTF. The chain employs TRBV7-6 and TRBJ1-2; 11 bases align to TRBD1. This CDR3 is 14 amino acids long. CDR1 SGHVS and CDR2 FNYEAQ come from the germline V gene. V was pared by 5 bases and J by 7 bases, with 6 bases of the junction left unmatched.

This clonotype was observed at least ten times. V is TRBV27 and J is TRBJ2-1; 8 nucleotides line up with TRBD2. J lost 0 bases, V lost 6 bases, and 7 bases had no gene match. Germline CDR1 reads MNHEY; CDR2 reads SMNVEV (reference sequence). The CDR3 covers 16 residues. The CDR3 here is CASRLSGTSSYNEQFF. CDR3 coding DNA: TGTGCCAGCAGACTCTCCGGGACTAGCTCCTACAATGAGCAGTTCTTC.